The 28 T cell receptor beta chains below all came from one sample that was sequenced in a study of shared clonotypes between healthy human individuals. TCRdb's copy holds only in-frame clones and misses some; the assay was immunoSEQ multiplex PCR. The repertoire holds some 530,000 clones, with approximately 82% as singletons. The source material was PBMCs. All receptors come from a woman aged 40-49 years in good health. Some clones in this sample may be carry-over from other donors' samples.

The rearrangement links TRBV9 to TRBJ2-1, with TRBD2 identical over 8 bases. J was trimmed by 5 bases and V by 2 bases; bases with no gene match: 9. The CDR3 is 16 residues long. In germline, CDR1 is SGDLS, CDR2 YYNGEE. The CDR3, as DNA: TGTGCCAGCAGCGTGACTTCTTCGCGGGAGGACAATGAGCAGTTCTTC. Residues: CASSVTSSREDNEQFF. The variable domain in full, with the rest retrieved from reference TRBV9 and TRBJ2-1, is DSGVTQTPKHLITATGQRVTLRCSPRSGDLSVYWYQQSLDQGLQFLIQYYNGEERAKGNILERFSAQQFPDLHSELNLSSLELGDSALYFCASSVTSSREDNEQFFGPGTRLTVL.

This rearrangement joins TRBV7-9 to TRBJ2-1; 9 bases line up with TRBD2. CDR3 length equals 16 residues. Losses at the gene ends were 6 bases for V and 8 bases for J; bases not matched to a gene: 14. Germline-derived CDR1 and CDR2 are SEHNR and FQNEAQ (reference sequence). The CDR3: CASRPTRAGGRDEQFF. The CDR3 DNA reads as TGTGCCAGCAGACCAACCAGGGCGGGAGGGCGAGATGAGCAGTTCTTC.

The J gene is TRBJ2-1, the V gene TRBV29-1; unclear D gene. V gave up 2 bases and J gave up 9 bases, with 14 bases separating them. This CDR3 has 13 amino acids. Germline V gives CDR1 SQVTM, CDR2 ANQGSEA. CDR3 in DNA: TGCAGCGTTGAAATATTTGGGTTTCGTGAGCAGTTCTTC. Translated, it gives CSVEIFGFREQFF.

This clone was counted a single time. The chain recombines TRBV14 with TRBJ2-3; TRBD2 agrees at 7 bases. Germline lookup yields CDR1 SGHDN and CDR2 FVKESK. The CDR3 is made up of 15 amino acids. V dropped 4 bases and J dropped 8; count of bases not matched to a gene: 12. The CDR3 here is CASSPGRGEGVTQYF. The DNA for the CDR3 is TGTGCCAGCAGCCCCGGCCGTGGGGAGGGAGTTACGCAGTATTTT. The full variable domain, completed using reference TRBV14 and TRBJ2-3, is EAGVTQFPSHSVIEKGQTVTLRCDPISGHDNLYWYRRVMGKEIKFLLHFVKESKQDESGMPNNRFLAERTGGTYSTLKVQPAELEDSGVYFCASSPGRGEGVTQYFGPGTRLTVL.

This chain connects TRBV30 to TRBJ1-2, with D hard to call. CDR1 is GTSNPN and CDR2 is SVGIG in the germline V gene (reference sequence). The CDR3 has 11 residues. Trimming shortened V by 4 bases and J by 2 bases, and 5 bases separated the two germline ends. The CDR3 sequence is CAWTRNYGYTF. As DNA, the CDR3 is TGTGCCTGGACCCGGAACTATGGCTACACCTTC. Full variable domain (rest looked up from reference TRBV30 and TRBJ1-2): SQTIHQWPATLVQPVGSPLSLECTVEGTSNPNLYWYRQAAGRGLQLLFYSVGIGQISSEVPQNLSASRPQDRQFILSSKKLLLSDSGFYLCAWTRNYGYTFGSGTRLTVV.

The chain uses TRBV19 and TRBJ1-5; 7 bases line up with TRBD1. The CDR3 has 15 residues. J was trimmed by 4 bases and V by 5 bases; bases with no gene match: 8. Germline values: CDR1 LNHDA, CDR2 SQIVND (reference sequence). The CDR3 DNA reads as TGTGCCAGTAGTTCAGACAGGGTGGGAAATCAGCCCCAGCATTTT. This encodes CASSSDRVGNQPQHF. Together with reference TRBV19 and TRBJ1-5, the CDR3 gives the full variable domain: DGGITQSPKYLFRKEGQNVTLSCEQNLNHDAMYWYRQDPGQGLRLIYYSQIVNDFQKGDIAEGYSVSREKKESFPLTVTSAQKNPTAFYLCASSSDRVGNQPQHFGDGTRLSIL.

The table lists this clone with a few counts. The chain links TRBV4-3 to TRBJ2-3, with D possibly TRBD2 on 5 matching bases. The CDR3 sequence is 13 residues long. Germline values: CDR1 LGHNA, CDR2 YSLEER. V gave up 4 bases and J gave up 3 bases, with 8 bases separating them. The CDR3 reads CASSRERTDTQYF. For the CDR3, the DNA is TGCGCCAGCAGCCGGGAGAGGACAGATACGCAGTATTTT.

The sample holds a few counts of this clone. The conserved closing phenylalanine or tryptophan is absent in this CDR3, likely reflecting a read error. The limits of the CDR3 on the DNA are not certain, so only TCRdb's listed CDR3 is given. The rearrangement joins TRBV2 to TRBJ2-7; the DNA was not compared with TRBD1, the D call given in the table. The germline gives CDR1 SNHLY, CDR2 FYNNEI. The CDR3 sequence runs 13 residues, both termini included. CDR3 in amino acids: CASSEVGTGEDCL.

V gene TRBV19 combines with J gene TRBJ2-7; possible D gene TRBD1, 7 bases. The V gene lost 4 bases and the J gene lost 1 base, with 11 bases spanning the gap. This CDR3 is 14 amino acids long. Germline V gene sequence: CDR1 LNHDA, CDR2 SQIVND (reference sequence). This CDR3 reads CASSKQGRSYEQYF. In DNA, the CDR3 is TGTGCCAGTAGTAAACAGGGGAGGTCCTACGAGCAGTACTTC.

This rearrangement joins TRBV19 to TRBJ1-2; D call uncertain. The V end was cut by 7 bases, the J end by 1 base, with 10 bases between. The CDR3 is 13 residues long. Germline V gene lookup returns CDR1 LNHDA and CDR2 SQIVND (reference sequence). CDR3 amino acids: CASKEVDNYGYTF. CDR3 DNA: TGTGCCAGTAAAGAGGTGGATAACTATGGCTACACCTTC.

Notes on this clone: One end of the junction varies from germline; a read error may be responsible. The chain recombines TRBV28 with TRBJ1-5; a possible D gene is TRBD1 (6 bases). The CDR3 contains 15 residues. CDR1 is MDHEN and CDR2 is SYDVKM in the germline V gene. The CDR3 region has the DNA TGTGCCAGCAGGATGCAGGGGAACTACAATCAACCCCAGCATTTT. Translating gives CASRMQGNYNQPQHF.

V is TRBV6-5 and J is TRBJ1-1, with TRBD1 identical over 7 bases. CDR3 size: 14 residues. Germline V gene sequence: CDR1 MNHEY, CDR2 SVGAGI. V gave up 6 bases and J gave up 2 bases; unmatched junction bases: 6. CDR3 bases: TGTGCCAGCAGGGTCGGGACAGCTAACACTGAAGCTTTCTTT. The encoded protein is CASRVGTANTEAFF.

The chain couples TRBV6-1 to TRBJ1-1, with D unclear. Trimming removed 0 bases at V and 5 bases at J, with 4 bases between. Germline V lookup: CDR1 MNHNS, CDR2 SASEGT. The CDR3 totals 12 residues. CDR3 amino acids: CASSEAWTEAFF. DNA for the CDR3: TGTGCCAGCAGTGAAGCTTGGACTGAAGCTTTCTTT.

This clone was counted only a few times. The chain uses TRBV2 and TRBJ2-4; 7 bases fit TRBD1. In germline, CDR1 is SNHLY, CDR2 FYNNEI. The CDR3 length is 16 residues. Trimming cost V 6 bases and J 0 bases; bases outside gene matches: 8. The CDR3 DNA is TGTGCCAGCAGAACTGGACAGGAGCTAGCCAAAAACATTCAGTACTTC. Translation gives CASRTGQELAKNIQYF.

This clone was detected once. This chain connects TRBV7-2 to TRBJ2-2; no firm D call. CDR3 length: 13 residues. V dropped 6 bases and J dropped 5 bases, with 10 bases sitting between them. Germline V gene data show CDR1 as SGHTA and CDR2 as FQGNSA. CDR3 nucleotide sequence: TGTGCCAGCAGGGCGATGGAGACCGGGGAGCTGTTTTTT. This gives the protein CASRAMETGELFF.

V usage is TRBV6-6 and J usage is TRBJ2-5; 10 bases line up with TRBD1. Germline assignment: CDR1 MNHNY and CDR2 SVGAGI (reference sequence). The CDR3 sequence is 15 residues long. Trimming took 0 bases from V and 6 from J; bases not matched to a gene: 4. The chain's CDR3 is CASSYSGQGIKTQYF. CDR3 nucleotide sequence: TGTGCCAGCAGTTACTCGGGACAGGGGATAAAGACCCAGTACTTC.

The rearrangement links TRBV18 to TRBJ2-3, with a weak D call TRBD1 (5 bases). CDR1 and CDR2 from the germline V gene are KGHSH and LQKENI. The CDR3 runs to 17 residues. V lost 4 bases and J 4 bases, leaving 21 bases between the germline ends. In nucleotides, the CDR3 is TGTGCCAGCTCACTCAGCCCGACGAACCCGACAGCAGATACGCAGTATTTT. Translated, it gives CASSLSPTNPTADTQYF.

The CDR3 region is CASRESSYEQYF. CDR3 bases: TGTGCCAGCAGGGAGAGCTCCTACGAGCAGTACTTC. J is TRBJ2-7 and V is TRBV2, with D unresolved. The V gene's germline CDR1 is SNHLY and CDR2 FYNNEI. The CDR3 consists of 12 residues. The ends were cut back, 6 bases at V and 0 bases at J, with 6 bases in the middle.

Of note for this clone: At the DNA level, this CDR3 is encoded by other sequences in the same sample as well. This sequence joins TRBV11-2 and TRBJ2-7; 11 bases match TRBD2. The CDR3 length is 15 residues. From germline, CDR1 is SGHAT and CDR2 FQNNGV. The V and J ends lost 6 bases and 0 bases, in that order; junction bases with no gene match: 4. The DNA for the CDR3 is TGTGCCAGCAGTCTACTAGCGGGAGCCTCCTACGAGCAGTACTTC. Translating it yields CASSLLAGASYEQYF.

The J gene is TRBJ2-1, the V gene TRBV19; 14 bases line up with TRBD2. Germline V gene lookup returns CDR1 LNHDA and CDR2 SQIVND (reference sequence). The CDR3 is 15 amino acids. J lost 7 bases, V lost 8 bases, and 7 bases had no gene match. The CDR3 DNA sequence: TGTGCCAGTTCCCCGGGACTAGCGGGAGTTAATGAGCAGTTCTTC. Its translation is CASSPGLAGVNEQFF.

This clone is a singleton in its sample. The V gene is TRBV27, the J gene TRBJ2-1, with TRBD1 matching over 7 bases. CDR1 is MNHEY and CDR2 is SMNVEV in the germline V gene (reference sequence). The ends lost 2 bases at V and 6 bases at J; junction bases unmatched: 7. This CDR3 spans 15 amino acids. Here the CDR3 DNA reads TGTGCCAGCAGTTTACAGACAGGGATTCCCAATGAGCAGTTCTTC. As protein: CASSLQTGIPNEQFF.

A few counts support this clone. The chain employs TRBV28 and TRBJ2-7; maybe TRBD1 (5 bases). V shed 6 bases and J shed 2 bases, with 17 bases lying between them. The CDR3 has 15 residues. Germline values: CDR1 MDHEN, CDR2 SYDVKM. CDR3 in DNA: TGTGCCAGCAGCCATCCCGTAGGGGCGGCCTACGAGCAGTACTTC. Translating it yields CASSHPVGAAYEQYF.

The chain has TRBV30 and TRBJ2-4, with TRBD2 as a possible D gene (7 bases). V was shortened by 5 bases and J by 4 bases, with 18 bases between the two germline ends. Germline CDR1 GTSNPN, CDR2 SVGIG (reference sequence). CDR3 size: 15 residues. In DNA, the CDR3 is TGTGCCTGGTCTAGGGGGGGCACCGCAAAAAACATTCAGTACTTC. This translates into CAWSRGGTAKNIQYF. Drawing the rest from reference TRBV30 and TRBJ2-4, the complete variable domain is SQTIHQWPATLVQPVGSPLSLECTVEGTSNPNLYWYRQAAGRGLQLLFYSVGIGQISSEVPQNLSASRPQDRQFILSSKKLLLSDSGFYLCAWSRGGTAKNIQYFGAGTRLSVL.

The chain uses TRBV9 and TRBJ2-1, with D perhaps TRBD2 (5 bases). CDR1 is SGDLS, CDR2 YYNGEE, per germline. The CDR3 length is 12 residues. Trimming took off 3 bases at V and 4 bases at J, with 5 bases between the two ends. The CDR3 DNA follows: TGTGCCAGCAGCGCGGGATACAATGAGCAGTTCTTC. Residues: CASSAGYNEQFF.

V usage is TRBV11-2 and J usage is TRBJ2-2, with D uncertain. The CDR3 runs 13 residues. CDR1 is SGHAT, CDR2 FQNNGV, per germline. Trimming cost V 4 bases and J 7 bases, with 10 bases left between them. The CDR3 bases are TGTGCCAGCAGCTCCATGGTCGGCGGGGAGCTGTTTTTT. Residues: CASSSMVGGELFF.

The chain uses TRBV2 and TRBJ2-7, with D unclear. The CDR3 is 12 residues long. With 3 bases removed from V and 2 bases from J, the gap between germline ends came to 5 bases. Germline assignment: CDR1 SNHLY and CDR2 FYNNEI. CDR3 amino acids: CASSESPYEQYF. The CDR3 DNA reads as TGTGCCAGCAGTGAGTCGCCCTACGAGCAGTACTTC.

The chain recombines TRBV11-3 with TRBJ1-1; D remains unclear. The V and J ends lost 3 bases and 1 base respectively, with 6 bases between them. Germline CDR1 is SGHNT and CDR2 is YENEEA. The CDR3 runs to 13 residues. The CDR3 coding sequence is TGTGCCAGCAGCTTCGGGGAGAACACTGAAGCTTTCTTT. Its translation is CASSFGENTEAFF.

Details on this clone: One end of the junction does not line up with germline, which may come from a read error. The same CDR3 can be traced to other DNA sequences in this sample. V gene TRBV6-6 combines with J gene TRBJ2-5, with 9 bases that match TRBD1. Looked up from germline, CDR1 is MNHNY and CDR2 is SVGAGI (reference sequence). This CDR3 has 15 residues. CDR3 nucleotides: TGCGCCAGCAGCCAGGACAGGGGAGGCGGGGAGACCCAGTACTTC. Its protein product is CASSQDRGGGETQYF.